The 23 T cell receptor beta chains given below trace back to one sample, sequenced in a study of CD8+CD57+ T cells in acquired aplastic anemia. TCR beta VDJ and CDR3 profiling used genomic DNA as template. Each CDR3 protein is one row after TCRdb ran MiXCR on the reads. The data hold 150,000 to 200,000 distinct CDR3 sequences, with 55% to 70% observed a single time. Sequenced: sorted CD4+, CD8+, or CD8+CD57+ T cells (not recorded which) from PBMCs. The receptors stem from a human donor with severe aplastic anemia or a healthy control (not recorded which).

V is TRBV19 and J is TRBJ1-5; TRBD1 agrees at 9 bases. The CDR3 contains 16 residues. The V gene's germline CDR1 is LNHDA and CDR2 SQIVND (reference sequence). V trimming: 5 bases; J trimming: 3 bases; junction bases outside the gene matches: 8. CDR3 amino acids: CASSPRDRGFNQPQHF. In DNA, the CDR3 is TGTGCCAGTAGTCCCCGAGACAGGGGGTTCAATCAGCCCCAGCATTTT.

The chain links TRBV19 to TRBJ1-5, with 10 nucleotides matching TRBD1. With V trimmed by 4 bases and J by 1 base, 7 bases remained unmatched. The CDR3 length is 17 residues. The germline CDR1 and CDR2 sequences are LNHDA and SQIVND (reference sequence). This CDR3 is CASSTQTGGGSNQPQHF. As DNA, the CDR3 is TGTGCCAGTAGTACCCAGACAGGGGGCGGAAGCAATCAGCCCCAGCATTTT.

In this sample, this clonotype turned up many times. CDR3 nucleotide sequence: TGTGCCAGCAGCGTCGACCTCCACTATGGCTACACCTTC. It translates to CASSVDLHYGYTF. The chain couples TRBV9 to TRBJ1-2; unclear D gene. The V end was cut by 2 bases, the J end by 3 bases, with 8 bases between. Looked up from germline, CDR1 is SGDLS and CDR2 is YYNGEE. This CDR3 has 13 residues.

The chain combines TRBV2 with TRBJ2-1; D is unclear. Germline values: CDR1 SNHLY, CDR2 FYNNEI. The ends were cut back, 7 bases at V and 12 bases at J, with 13 bases in the middle. The CDR3 is 11 amino acids. The CDR3: CASTTPDGQFF. The CDR3 DNA follows: TGTGCCAGCACTACCCCCGATGGGCAGTTCTTC.

The chain combines TRBV10-3 with TRBJ1-5; D gene ambiguous. Germline V lookup: CDR1 ENHRY, CDR2 SYGVKD. The CDR3 is 12 amino acids. V was trimmed by 5 bases and J by 3 bases, leaving 5 bases between them. CDR3 nucleotides: TGTGCCATCAGTAGGGACAATCAGCCCCAGCATTTT. Protein sequence: CAISRDNQPQHF.

The V call is TRBV11-3, the J call TRBJ2-3; possibly TRBD2 for D (5 bases). This CDR3 contains 15 residues. Trimming cost V 5 bases and J 1 base, with 13 bases left between them. Germline V gives CDR1 SGHNT, CDR2 YENEEA. The CDR3 protein is CASSAGLVGTDTQYF. In DNA, the CDR3 is TGTGCCAGCAGCGCAGGACTCGTGGGCACAGATACGCAGTATTTT.

In its sample, this clonotype was seen a few times. The gene calls are TRBV7-8 and TRBJ2-6; unclear D gene. The CDR3 spans 15 residues. Trimming left V 3 bases short and J 1 base short, with 7 bases between. CDR1 SGHVS and CDR2 FQNEAQ come from the germline V gene. CDR3 DNA: TGTGCCAGCAGCTTCAGACGGTCTGGGGCCAACGTCCTGACTTTC. This encodes CASSFRRSGANVLTF.

CDR3 in amino acids: CSARTGQVTYEQYF. CDR3 coding DNA: TGCAGTGCTAGAACCGGACAGGTAACCTACGAGCAGTACTTC. The chain carries TRBV20-1 and TRBJ2-7, with 7 bases lining up with TRBD1. Germline CDR1 reads DFQATT; CDR2 reads SNEGSKA (reference sequence). The CDR3 consists of 14 residues. V was clipped by 2 bases and J by 2 bases; unmatched bases: 6.

About this clonotype itself: This may be a read error: a much more frequent sequence differs by one nucleotide. The CDR3 loop reads CASSFLKGGGDCRKTQYF. In nucleotides, the CDR3 is TGTGCCAGCAGTTTCCTCAAAGGGGGCGGGGACTGCCGGAAGACCCAGTACTTC. The chain is built from TRBV12-3 or TRBV12-4 and TRBJ2-5; TRBD1 might be the D (7 bases). V was trimmed by 3 bases and J by 6 bases, leaving 26 bases between them. This CDR3 region has 18 residues.

The V call is TRBV7-2, the J call TRBJ1-4; weak D call: TRBD1 (5 bases). CDR1 and CDR2 from the germline V gene are SGHTA and FQGNSA. V dropped 4 bases and J dropped 7 bases, with 13 bases sitting between them. CDR3 length equals 14 residues. CDR3 DNA sequence: TGTGCCAGCAGCTACCCAGGGTCAGCTGAAAAACTGTTTTTT. The encoded protein is CASSYPGSAEKLFF.

As concerns this clonotype: The DNA is omitted, as the CDR3 cannot be located on it reliably, and the CDR3 follows TCRdb's listing. The rearrangement uses TRBV9 and TRBJ2-2; the table assigns TRBD1, which was not confirmed against the DNA. CDR1 and CDR2 from the germline V gene are SGDLS and YYNGEE. The CDR3 spans 23 residues, counting both ends. The CDR3 sequence: CASSPSGAPYEQYFGPGTGELFF.

This clonotype was observed a few times. The chain is built from TRBV20-1 and TRBJ2-5, with 13 bases that match TRBD2. The CDR3 runs to 15 residues. In germline, CDR1 is DFQATT, CDR2 SNEGSKA (reference sequence). The V gene end was trimmed by 1 base and the J gene end by 4 bases; junction bases not matched to a gene: 3. CDR3 bases: TGCAGTGCTAGAGGGACTAGCGGGAGCCCAGAGACCCAGTACTTC. Translating it yields CSARGTSGSPETQYF.

This clonotype was observed a single time. The chain combines TRBV12-3 or TRBV12-4 with TRBJ1-1; D unclear. The V and J ends lost 3 bases and 6 bases respectively, with 8 bases between them. The CDR3 runs to 12 residues. The CDR3: CASSFRFAEAFF. For the CDR3, the DNA is TGTGCCAGCAGTTTTCGCTTCGCTGAAGCTTTCTTT.

V gene TRBV20-1 combines with J gene TRBJ2-7; 15 positions match TRBD2. CDR3 length: 15 residues. Germline trimming cut 6 bases from V and 2 bases from J; bases unmatched to any gene: 5. Germline V CDR1 and CDR2: DFQATT, SNEGSKA (reference sequence). This CDR3 is CSALGLAGGTYEQYF. The CDR3, as DNA: TGCAGTGCCCTGGGACTAGCGGGGGGAACCTACGAGCAGTACTTC.

The rearrangement uses TRBV5-4 and TRBJ1-6; 7 bases map to TRBD1. The CDR3 covers 14 residues. The germline V gene encodes CDR1 SGHNT and CDR2 YYREEE (reference sequence). The junction had 8 bases not matched to a gene; V was cut back by 4 bases and J by 10 bases. In DNA form, the CDR3 reads TGTGCCAGCAGCGGGGACAGCGGGAGGTCACCCCTCCACTTT. It yields the protein CASSGDSGRSPLHF.

The genes are TRBV19 and TRBJ1-5; 9 bases are shared with TRBD1. Germline V gene lookup returns CDR1 LNHDA and CDR2 SQIVND (reference sequence). J gave up 9 bases and V 0 bases, and 12 bases lay outside the gene matches. The CDR3 contains 17 residues. The CDR3 loop is CASSIEGGTGFSLPQHF. The DNA of the CDR3 is TGTGCCAGTAGTATAGAAGGGGGGACAGGGTTCAGTCTGCCCCAGCATTTT.

This clonotype was counted at least ten times. The chain is built from TRBV4-3 and TRBJ2-5; TRBD1 matches at 10 bases. This CDR3 comprises 15 residues. Per the germline V gene, CDR1 is LGHNA and CDR2 is YSLEER. The trim removed 1 base at V and 2 bases at J, leaving 1 base unmatched. This chain's CDR3 is CASSQADRGQETQYF. CDR3 sequence (DNA): TGCGCCAGCAGCCAAGCGGACAGGGGGCAAGAGACCCAGTACTTC.

The chain is built from TRBV25-1 and TRBJ1-5; D is ambiguous. The V gene's germline CDR1 is MGHDK and CDR2 SYGVNS. CDR3 length: 13 residues. Deletions cut 8 bases from V and 2 bases from J, with 10 bases between. The CDR3 DNA follows: TGTGCCAGCCCGGAGGCCTGCAATCAGCCCCAGCATTTT. Translating gives CASPEACNQPQHF.

The V and J genes are TRBV7-3 and TRBJ2-1; D is unresolved. Between the trimmed V and J ends, which lost 4 bases and 9 bases, there was a span of 13 bases. Germline V gene lookup returns CDR1 SGHTA and CDR2 FQGTGA. CDR3 length: 13 amino acids. This chain's CDR3 is CASSYPPAREQFF. In DNA, the CDR3 is TGTGCCAGCAGCTACCCCCCGGCTCGTGAGCAGTTCTTC.

This clonotype was counted at least ten times. The V call is TRBV6-4, the J call TRBJ2-3, with D perhaps matching TRBD1 (7 bases). Trimming pared 3 bases from V and 3 bases from J, leaving 16 bases between. The CDR3 spans 16 residues. CDR1 and CDR2 (germline): MRHNA, SNTAGT. The CDR3 nucleotides are TGTGCCAGCAGTGAGAACGGGGGCAGGGGGACAGATACGCAGTATTTT. Its protein product is CASSENGGRGTDTQYF.

This clonotype has just one count. The chain couples TRBV6-1 to TRBJ1-3; D uncertain. Trimming cost V 7 bases and J 4 bases, with 11 bases left between them. The length of the CDR3 is 13 residues. CDR1 is MNHNS, CDR2 SASEGT, per germline. CDR3 nucleotide sequence: TGTGCCAGCAAAACATATTCAGGAAACACCATATATTTT. Its translation is CASKTYSGNTIYF.

With regard to this clonotype: Mismatch with germline at one junction end may stem from a read error. The CDR3 protein is CASSQVGGDEQYF. The CDR3 DNA reads TGTGCTAGCAGCCAGGTTGGAGGGGACGAGCAGTACTTC. The rearrangement uses TRBV7-9 and TRBJ2-7, with a tentative D call TRBD2 (6 bases). Per the germline V gene, CDR1 is SEHNR and CDR2 is FQNEAQ (reference sequence). The CDR3 is 13 residues long.

This clonotype was observed many times. This chain connects TRBV7-9 to TRBJ2-3; 8 positions agree with TRBD2. The germline gives CDR1 SEHNR, CDR2 FQNEAQ (reference sequence). The V segment lost 4 bases and the J segment 0 bases; nucleotides outside the gene matches: 6. The CDR3 is 16 amino acids. The CDR3 nucleotides read TGTGCCAGCAGCTCCAGAGCTAGCGGGAGCACAGATACGCAGTATTTT. Its translation: CASSSRASGSTDTQYF.